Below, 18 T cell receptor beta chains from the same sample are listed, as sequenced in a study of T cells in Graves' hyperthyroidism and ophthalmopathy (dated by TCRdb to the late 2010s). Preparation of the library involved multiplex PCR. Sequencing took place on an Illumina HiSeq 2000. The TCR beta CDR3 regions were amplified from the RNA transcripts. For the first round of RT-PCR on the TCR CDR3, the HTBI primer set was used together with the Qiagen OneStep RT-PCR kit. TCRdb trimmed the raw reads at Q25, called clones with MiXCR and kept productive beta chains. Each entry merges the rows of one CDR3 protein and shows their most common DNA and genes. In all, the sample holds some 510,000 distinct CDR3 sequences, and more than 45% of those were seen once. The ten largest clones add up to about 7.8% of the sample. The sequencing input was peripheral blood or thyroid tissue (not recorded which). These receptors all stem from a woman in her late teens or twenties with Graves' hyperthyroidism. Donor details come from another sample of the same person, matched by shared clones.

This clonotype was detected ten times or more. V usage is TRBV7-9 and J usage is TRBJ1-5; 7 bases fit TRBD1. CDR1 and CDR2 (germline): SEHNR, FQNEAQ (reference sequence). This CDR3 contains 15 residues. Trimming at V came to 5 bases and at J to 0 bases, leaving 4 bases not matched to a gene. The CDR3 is CASSLGQYSNQPQHF. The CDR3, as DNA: TGTGCCAGCAGCCTGGGACAGTATAGCAATCAGCCCCAGCATTTT.

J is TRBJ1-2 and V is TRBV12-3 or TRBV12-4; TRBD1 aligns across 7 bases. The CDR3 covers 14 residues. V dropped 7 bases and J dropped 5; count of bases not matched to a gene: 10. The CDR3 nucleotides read TGTGCCAGCATCACCAACAGGGGACCTTATGGCTACACCTTC. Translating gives CASITNRGPYGYTF.

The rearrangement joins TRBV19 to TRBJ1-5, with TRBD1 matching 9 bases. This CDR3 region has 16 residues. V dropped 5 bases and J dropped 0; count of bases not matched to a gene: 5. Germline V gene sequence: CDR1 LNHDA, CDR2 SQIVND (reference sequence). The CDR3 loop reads CASSQDRGGSNQPQHF. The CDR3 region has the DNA TGTGCCAGTAGTCAGGACAGGGGAGGTAGCAATCAGCCCCAGCATTTT.

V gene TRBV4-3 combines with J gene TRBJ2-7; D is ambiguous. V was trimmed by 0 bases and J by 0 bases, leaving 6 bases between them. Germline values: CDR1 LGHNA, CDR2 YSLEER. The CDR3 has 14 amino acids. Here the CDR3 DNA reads TGCGCCAGCAGCCAAGATAGCTACTCCTACGAGCAGTACTTC. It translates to CASSQDSYSYEQYF.

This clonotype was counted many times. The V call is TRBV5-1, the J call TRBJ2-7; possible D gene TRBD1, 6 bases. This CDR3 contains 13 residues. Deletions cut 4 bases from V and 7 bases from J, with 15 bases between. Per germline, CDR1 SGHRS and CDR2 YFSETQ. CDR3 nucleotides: TGCGCCAGCAGCATGCCTAACGACAGGGAGCAGTACTTC. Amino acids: CASSMPNDREQYF.

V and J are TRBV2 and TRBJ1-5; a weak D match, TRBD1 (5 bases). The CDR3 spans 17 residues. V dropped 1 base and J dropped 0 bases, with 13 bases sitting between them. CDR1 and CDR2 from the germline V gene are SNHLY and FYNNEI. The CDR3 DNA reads TGTGCCAGCAGTGAAGGGGGCGCCGAATATAGCAATCAGCCCCAGCATTTT. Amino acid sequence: CASSEGGAEYSNQPQHF.

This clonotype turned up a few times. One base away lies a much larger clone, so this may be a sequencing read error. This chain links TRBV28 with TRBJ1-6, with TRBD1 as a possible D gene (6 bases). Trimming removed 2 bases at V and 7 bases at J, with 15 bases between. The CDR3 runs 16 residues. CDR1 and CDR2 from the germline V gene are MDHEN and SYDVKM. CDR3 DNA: TGTGCCAGCAGTTTAGTCGGGGGCAAAAGAAATTCACCCCTCCACTTT. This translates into CASSLVGGKRNSPLHF.

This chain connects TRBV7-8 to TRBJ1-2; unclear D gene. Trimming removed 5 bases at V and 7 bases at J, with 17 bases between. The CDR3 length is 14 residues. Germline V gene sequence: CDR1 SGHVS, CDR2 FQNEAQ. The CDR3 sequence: CASSPNIGRTGYTF. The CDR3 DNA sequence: TGTGCCAGCAGCCCGAATATCGGGCGGACTGGCTACACCTTC.

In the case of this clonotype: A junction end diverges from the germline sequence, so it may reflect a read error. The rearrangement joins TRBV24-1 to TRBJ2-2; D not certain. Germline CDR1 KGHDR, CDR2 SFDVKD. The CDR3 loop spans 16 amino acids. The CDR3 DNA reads TGTGCCACCCGTGATTTAGACGGCCAGAACACCGGGGAGCTGTTTTTT. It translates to CATRDLDGQNTGELFF.

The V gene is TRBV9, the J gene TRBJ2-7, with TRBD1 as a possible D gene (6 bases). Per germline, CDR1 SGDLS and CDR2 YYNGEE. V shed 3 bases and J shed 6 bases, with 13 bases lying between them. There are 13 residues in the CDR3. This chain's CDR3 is CASSDSRGAEQYF. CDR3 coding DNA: TGTGCCAGCAGCGACAGCAGGGGTGCCGAGCAGTACTTC.

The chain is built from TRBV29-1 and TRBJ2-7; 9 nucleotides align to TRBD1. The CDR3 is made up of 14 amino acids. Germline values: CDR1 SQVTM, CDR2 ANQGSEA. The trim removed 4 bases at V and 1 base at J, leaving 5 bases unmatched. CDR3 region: CSVGEGQGSYEQYF. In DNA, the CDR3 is TGCAGCGTTGGGGAGGGACAGGGTTCCTACGAGCAGTACTTC.

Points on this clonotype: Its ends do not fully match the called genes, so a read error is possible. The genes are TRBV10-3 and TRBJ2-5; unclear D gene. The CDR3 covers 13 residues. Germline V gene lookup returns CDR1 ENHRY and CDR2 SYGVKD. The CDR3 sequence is CAISGVEMETRYF. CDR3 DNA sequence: TGTGCCATCAGTGGGGTAGAGATGGAGACCCGGTACTTC.

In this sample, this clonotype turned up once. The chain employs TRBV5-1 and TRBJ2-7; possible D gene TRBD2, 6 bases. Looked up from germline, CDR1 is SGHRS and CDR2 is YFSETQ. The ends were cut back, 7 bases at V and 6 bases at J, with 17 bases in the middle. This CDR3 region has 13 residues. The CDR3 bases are TGCGCCAGCGCAGCAGCTAGCGTTACCGAGCAGTACTTC. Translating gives CASAAASVTEQYF.

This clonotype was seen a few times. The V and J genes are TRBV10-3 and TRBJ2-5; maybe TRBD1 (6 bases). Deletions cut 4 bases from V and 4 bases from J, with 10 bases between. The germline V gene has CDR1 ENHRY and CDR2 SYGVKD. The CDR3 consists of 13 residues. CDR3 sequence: CAISAGQGETQYF. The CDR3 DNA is TGTGCCATCAGTGCGGGACAAGGAGAGACCCAGTACTTC.

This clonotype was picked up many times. CDR3: CASSLAGAQPQHF. CDR3 sequence (DNA): TGTGCCAGCAGCTTAGCCGGGGCTCAGCCCCAGCATTTT. The chain uses TRBV7-9 and TRBJ1-5; weak D call: TRBD1 (5 bases). CDR1 and CDR2 (germline): SEHNR, FQNEAQ (reference sequence). The CDR3 sequence is 13 residues long. Deletions cut 0 bases from V and 6 bases from J, with 6 bases between. Filled out from reference TRBV7-9 and TRBJ1-5, the complete variable domain reads DTGVSQNPRHKITKRGQNVTFRCDPISEHNRLYWYRQTLGQGPEFLTYFQNEAQLEKSRLLSDRFSAERPKGSFSTLEIQRTEQGDSAMYLCASSLAGAQPQHFGDGTRLSIL.

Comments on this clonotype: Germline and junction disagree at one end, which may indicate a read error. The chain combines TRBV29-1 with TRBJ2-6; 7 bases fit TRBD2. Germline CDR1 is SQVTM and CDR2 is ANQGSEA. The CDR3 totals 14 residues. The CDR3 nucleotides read TGCAGCGTTGAAGGGGGAGGGTGGTTAGATACTGAAGCTTTC. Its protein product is CSVEGGGWLDTEAF.

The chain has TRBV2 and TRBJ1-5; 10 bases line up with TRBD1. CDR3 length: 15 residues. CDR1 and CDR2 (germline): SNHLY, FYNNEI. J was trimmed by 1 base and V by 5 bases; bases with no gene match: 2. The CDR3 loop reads CASSWDRGSNQPQHF. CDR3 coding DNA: TGTGCCAGCAGTTGGGACAGGGGAAGCAATCAGCCCCAGCATTTT.

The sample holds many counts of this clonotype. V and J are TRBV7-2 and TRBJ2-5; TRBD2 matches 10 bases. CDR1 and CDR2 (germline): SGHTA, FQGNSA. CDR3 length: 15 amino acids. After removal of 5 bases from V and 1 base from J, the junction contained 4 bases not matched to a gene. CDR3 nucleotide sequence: TGTGCCAGCAGCCCCGCTAGCGGGAGCCAAGAGACCCAGTACTTC. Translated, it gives CASSPASGSQETQYF. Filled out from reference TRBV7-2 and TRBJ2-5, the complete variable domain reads GAGVSQSPSNKVTEKGKDVELRCDPISGHTALYWYRQSLGQGLEFLIYFQGNSAPDKSGLPSDRFSAERTGGSVSTLTIQRTQQEDSAVYLCASSPASGSQETQYFGPGTRLLVL.